Listed below are T cell receptor beta chains from one sample, sequenced in a study of OX40 agonist ivuxolimab in advanced cancers. Assay used: immunoSEQ multiplex PCR; TCRdb lists only in-frame clones, some missing. The sample has 82,000 or so clones, approximately 92% seen once; the top ten hold roughly 0.65%. The specimen comprised CD4+ or CD8+ T cells sorted from blood, sampled in a trial of the OX40 agonist ivuxolimab. Receptors originate from an adult with an advanced solid tumor such as melanoma, head and neck, liver or kidney cancer. CDR3s include the opening cysteine and the closing phenylalanine or tryptophan. The order of the fields is CDR3 protein, CDR3 DNA, D gene, clone size, J gene, V gene. The D gene is left open where the match is weak. Size tells how often a clone was seen (once, few, many) or the class of an expanded clone, and some rows leave it out.

CAWSVKGAQPQHF TGTGCCTGGAGTGTTAAGGGGGCACAGCCCCAGCATTTT TRBD1 . TRBJ1-5 TRBV30
CAIRQGAGTEAFF TGCGCCATAAGACAGGGGGCAGGTACTGAAGCTTTCTTT TRBD1 . TRBJ1-1 TRBV4-1
CASSSTEGAVNGAFF TGTGCCAGCAGTTCGACGGAGGGGGCTGTAAATGGAGCTTTCTTT TRBD1 . TRBJ1-1 TRBV6-5
CAWSQQGNTEAFF TGTGCCTGGTCCCAACAGGGGAACACTGAAGCTTTCTTT . . TRBJ1-1 TRBV30
CASSYSRNTEAFF TGCGCCAGCAGCTACTCACGGAACACTGAAGCTTTCTTT . once TRBJ1-1 TRBV5-1
CASSVLPSSGNTIYF TGTGCCAGCAGTGTCCTCCCTTCCTCTGGAAACACCATATATTTT . . TRBJ1-3 TRBV6-1
CSVEDWGGAAGDEQFF TGCAGCGTTGAAGATTGGGGAGGCGCAGCGGGAGATGAGCAGTTCTTC TRBD2 once TRBJ2-1 TRBV29-1
CASGRGLAGAKDTQYF TGTGCCAGCGGGAGGGGACTAGCGGGGGCCAAAGATACGCAGTATTTT TRBD2 once TRBJ2-3 TRBV2
CASRHGPSYEQYF TGTGCCAGCAGGCACGGACCGAGCTACGAGCAGTACTTC . . TRBJ2-7 TRBV6-5
CASSTGEGGNTIYF TGTGCCAGTAGCACAGGGGAAGGTGGAAACACCATATATTTT TRBD1 . TRBJ1-3 TRBV19
CASSPSGRETQYF TGTGCCAGCAGCCCTAGCGGGAGGGAGACCCAGTACTTC TRBD2 . TRBJ2-5 TRBV9
CASSIGEGYEQYF TGTGCCAGTAGTATAGGAGAAGGCTACGAGCAGTACTTC . . TRBJ2-7 TRBV19
CASSYRGASTDTQYF TGTGCCAGCAGTTACAGGGGTGCGAGCACAGATACGCAGTATTTT . . TRBJ2-3 TRBV6-5
CASSPQSGTSYEQYF TGTGCCAGCAGCCCGCAATCCGGGACCTCCTACGAGCAGTACTTC . . TRBJ2-7 TRBV9
CASSFSDSSYNEQFF TGTGCCAGCAGCTTTTCGGACAGCTCCTACAATGAGCAGTTCTTC . . TRBJ2-1 TRBV5-5
CASSLVSGQGGQPQHF TGTGCCAGCAGCTTAGTATCGGGGCAGGGAGGTCAGCCCCAGCATTTT . . TRBJ1-5 TRBV7-8
CASSWDSSTGELFF TGCGCCAGCAGCTGGGACAGTAGCACCGGGGAGCTGTTTTTT TRBD1 . TRBJ2-2 TRBV10-2
CACTGSGQGEQYF TGTGCCTGTACCGGATCCGGGCAGGGGGAGCAGTACTTC . . TRBJ2-7 TRBV30
CASSQDISGSSRNEQFF TGTGCCAGCAGCCAAGATATTAGCGGGAGTTCCCGCAATGAGCAGTTCTTC TRBD2 . TRBJ2-1 TRBV14
CATRTGRSTDTQYF TGTGCCACCAGGACAGGTAGAAGCACAGATACGCAGTATTTT TRBD1 . TRBJ2-3 TRBV7-2
CASSAPLRGSYGYTF TGTGCCAGCAGCGCGCCCCTTAGGGGCTCCTATGGCTACACCTTC . . TRBJ1-2 TRBV5-4
CASSIDAGGLRGYTF TGTGCCAGTAGTATAGATGCAGGGGGCCTGCGTGGCTACACCTTC TRBD1 . TRBJ1-2 TRBV19
CASSVDMWESGELFF TGTGCCAGCAGCGTGGATATGTGGGAGAGCGGGGAGCTGTTTTTT . few TRBJ2-2 TRBV9
CASSYLVGGGRDGEQYF TGTGCCAGCAGCTATCTGGTCGGGGGGGGCCGGGATGGTGAGCAGTACTTC TRBD2 . TRBJ2-7 TRBV5-4
CAWSVNTEAFF TGTGCCTGGAGCGTGAACACTGAAGCTTTCTTT . . TRBJ1-1 TRBV30
CASSHQGADNQPQHF TGTGCCAGCAGTCACCAGGGAGCGGATAATCAGCCCCAGCATTTT . . TRBJ1-5 TRBV6-1
CASSPSSPGTDFLSGNTIYF TGTGCCAGCTCACCCTCCAGCCCCGGGACAGATTTTCTCTCTGGAAACACCATATATTTT TRBD1 . TRBJ1-3 TRBV18
CASSSETGAGEKLFF TGTGCCAGCAGTAGCGAGACAGGGGCTGGCGAAAAACTGTTTTTT TRBD1 . TRBJ1-4 TRBV11-2
CAFVGGRGQPQHF TGTGCCTTTGTTGGGGGGCGCGGTCAGCCCCAGCATTTT . . TRBJ1-5 TRBV30
CASSESRADNSPLHF TGCGCCAGCAGTGAGTCTCGGGCCGATAATTCACCCCTCCACTTT . . TRBJ1-6 TRBV10-2
CASTPWGDSDTEAFF TGTGCCAGCACCCCGTGGGGGGATTCCGACACTGAAGCTTTCTTT . . TRBJ1-1 TRBV6-5
CAWMDSYEQYF TGTGCCTGGATGGACAGCTACGAGCAGTACTTC . . TRBJ2-7 TRBV30
CASSRKDRGPGAFF TGTGCCAGTAGTAGAAAGGACAGGGGCCCCGGGGCTTTCTTT TRBD1 . TRBJ1-1 TRBV19
CASSPTTSQGHNRETQYF TGTGCCAGCTCACCCACAACATCTCAAGGTCACAATCGAGAGACCCAGTACTTC . . TRBJ2-5 TRBV18
CASSSLPTGNTEAFF TGTGCCAGCAGTAGTCTTCCAACAGGGAACACTGAAGCTTTCTTT . . TRBJ1-1 TRBV6-5
CASVSGGLTTQYF TGTGCCAGCGTTAGCGGGGGACTGACGACCCAGTACTTC TRBD2 . TRBJ2-5 TRBV6-1
CASSPEGQQPQHF TGTGCCAGCAGTCCGGAAGGTCAGCAGCCCCAGCATTTT . . TRBJ1-5 TRBV6-5
CASRRRAEAFF TGTGCCAGCAGGCGCCGGGCTGAAGCTTTCTTT . . TRBJ1-1 TRBV6-1
CASSDRQGGYNEQFF TGTGCCAGCAGTGATCGGCAGGGCGGCTACAATGAGCAGTTCTTC . . TRBJ2-1 TRBV2
CASSLASGSHEAFF TGTGCCAGCAGCTTAGCGTCGGGTTCCCATGAAGCTTTCTTT . . TRBJ1-1 TRBV7-9
CASSFEVVGQTYEQYF TGCGCCAGCAGCTTCGAAGTCGTGGGACAGACCTACGAGCAGTACTTC TRBD1 few TRBJ2-7 TRBV5-1
CASTERSYGYTF TGTGCCAGCACCGAGCGGTCCTATGGCTACACCTTC . . TRBJ1-2 TRBV6-1
CASSLAGFSYNEQFF TGCGCCAGCAGTTTAGCGGGCTTCTCCTACAATGAGCAGTTCTTC TRBD2 . TRBJ2-1 TRBV5-1
CAWSPSRLAGAPREQYF TGTGCCTGGAGTCCCTCCCGACTAGCGGGGGCCCCCCGCGAGCAGTACTTC TRBD2 once TRBJ2-7 TRBV30
CASSLTGGHGYTF TGCGCCAGCAGCTTAACAGGGGGCCATGGCTACACCTTC TRBD1 . TRBJ1-2 TRBV5-1
CASTPSDDNEQFF TGTGCCAGCACCCCCTCCGACGACAATGAGCAGTTCTTC . . TRBJ2-1 TRBV11-1
CAWSSGTGGDEQYF TGTGCCTGGAGTTCCGGCACAGGGGGCGACGAGCAGTACTTC TRBD1 . TRBJ2-7 TRBV30
CASSLSTGPGEKLFF TGTGCCAGCAGCTTAAGTACCGGGCCGGGTGAAAAACTGTTTTTT . . TRBJ1-4 TRBV11-2
CASSPNTGGNTIYF TGTGCCAGCAGTCCGAATACCGGGGGAAACACCATATATTTT . . TRBJ1-3 TRBV2
CASSSGRLGGTDTQYF TGTGCCAGCAGCTCGGGACGACTGGGGGGCACAGATACGCAGTATTTT . once TRBJ2-3 TRBV7-9
CASSVTGPQETQYF TGTGCCAGCAGCGTCACAGGTCCCCAAGAGACCCAGTACTTC . . TRBJ2-5 TRBV11-2
CASSPQREQPQHF TGTGCCAGCAGCCCACAGAGGGAGCAGCCCCAGCATTTT . . TRBJ1-5 TRBV27
CAWSRTASNQPQHF TGTGCCTGGAGCCGGACGGCAAGCAATCAGCCCCAGCATTTT . . TRBJ1-5 TRBV30
CASRDRAFTGELFF TGTGCCAGCAGAGACAGGGCGTTTACCGGGGAGCTGTTTTTT TRBD1 . TRBJ2-2 TRBV27
CASKEGRSNQPQHF TGTGCCAGTAAGGAGGGACGTAGCAATCAGCCCCAGCATTTT . . TRBJ1-5 TRBV19
CASSLVGDRGREAFF TGTGCCAGCAGCTTGGTTGGGGACAGGGGACGTGAAGCTTTCTTT TRBD1 . TRBJ1-1 TRBV5-5
CASSAQGAGGYTF TGTGCCAGCAGCGCACAGGGGGCCGGAGGCTACACCTTC TRBD1 few TRBJ1-2 TRBV14
CASSLATGGFSGNTIYF TGTGCCAGCAGCTTAGCTACGGGGGGCTTCTCTGGAAACACCATATATTTT . . TRBJ1-3 TRBV7-9
CASSQGLRFNEQYF TGTGCCAGCAGCCAAGGTTTGCGGTTTAACGAGCAGTACTTC . . TRBJ2-7 TRBV4-2